The T cell receptor (beta chain) described here comes from a study of tumor and adjacent non-tumor tissue in lung cancer. Study summary: Stage I to III disease affected 10 men and roughly five women aged roughly 31 to 76. Findings and limits, study-wide: TCR diversity was significantly greater in tumor than normal lung tissue. Patients with more diverse tumor TCRs had worse survival. Top 100 clones took a larger repertoire share in normal lung.

This CDR3 is built from 16 residues. Germline V gene lookup returns CDR1 LGHNA and CDR2 YNFKEQ. The ends were cut back, 1 base at V and 0 bases at J, with 10 bases in the middle. This clonotype was seen at least ten times. As yet, its antigen is unknown. TCRbeta libraries were built with three rounds of nested PCR, modified from ARM-PCR. TCRdb re-derived calls from the multiplex PCR reads in MiXCR, one entry per CDR3 protein. Here the sample spans around 50,000 distinct CDR3 sequences, 64% being singletons. No cell sorting was done before RNA was extracted from the tissue. Distant lung tissue was collected more than 3 cm away from the tumor edge.

The clonotype was recovered from a woman in her 70s with non-small cell lung cancer. The rearrangement uses TRBV4-2 and TRBJ2-1, with D maybe TRBD1 (6 bases). Specimen: distant non-tumor lung tissue. The CDR3 is CASSQATGSSYNEQFF. DNA of the CDR3: TGTGCCAGCAGCCAAGCTACAGGGTCCTCCTACAATGAGCAGTTCTTC.